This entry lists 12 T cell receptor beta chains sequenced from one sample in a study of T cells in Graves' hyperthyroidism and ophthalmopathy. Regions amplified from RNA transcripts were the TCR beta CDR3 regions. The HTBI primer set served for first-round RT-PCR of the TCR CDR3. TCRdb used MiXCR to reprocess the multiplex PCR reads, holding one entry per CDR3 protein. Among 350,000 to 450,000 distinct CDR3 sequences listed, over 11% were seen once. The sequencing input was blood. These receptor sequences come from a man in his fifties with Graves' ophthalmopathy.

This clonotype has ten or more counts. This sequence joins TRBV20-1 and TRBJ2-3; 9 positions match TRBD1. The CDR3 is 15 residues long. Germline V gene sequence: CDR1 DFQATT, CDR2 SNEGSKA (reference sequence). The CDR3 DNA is TGCAGCACACAAACCGGGACAGGGTTCACAGATACGCAGTATTTT. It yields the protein CSTQTGTGFTDTQYF.

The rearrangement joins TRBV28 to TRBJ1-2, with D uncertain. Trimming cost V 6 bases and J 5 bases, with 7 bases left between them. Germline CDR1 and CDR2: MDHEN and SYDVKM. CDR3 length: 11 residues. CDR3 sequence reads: CASRNLYGYTF. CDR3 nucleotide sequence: TGTGCCAGCAGGAATTTATATGGCTACACCTTC.

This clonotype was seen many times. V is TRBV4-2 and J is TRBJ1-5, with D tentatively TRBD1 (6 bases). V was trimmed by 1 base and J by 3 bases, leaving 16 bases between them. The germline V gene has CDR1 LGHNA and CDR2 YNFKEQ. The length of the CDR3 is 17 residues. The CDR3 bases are TGTGCCAGCAGCCAAGTGTTATCGGGGGCCCCCAATCAGCCCCAGCATTTT. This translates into CASSQVLSGAPNQPQHF.

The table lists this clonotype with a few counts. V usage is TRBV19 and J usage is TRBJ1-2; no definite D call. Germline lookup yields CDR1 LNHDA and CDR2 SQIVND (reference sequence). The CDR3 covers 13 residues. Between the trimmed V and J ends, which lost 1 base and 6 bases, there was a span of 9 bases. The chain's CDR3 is CASSIVWGDGYTF. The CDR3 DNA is TGTGCCAGTAGTATAGTCTGGGGTGATGGCTACACCTTC.

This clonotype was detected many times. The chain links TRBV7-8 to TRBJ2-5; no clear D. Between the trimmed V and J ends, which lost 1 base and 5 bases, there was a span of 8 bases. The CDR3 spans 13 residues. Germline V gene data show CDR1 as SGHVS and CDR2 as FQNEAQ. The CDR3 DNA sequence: TGTGCCAGCAGCTTAGGCAGAGTCGAGACCCAGTACTTC. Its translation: CASSLGRVETQYF.

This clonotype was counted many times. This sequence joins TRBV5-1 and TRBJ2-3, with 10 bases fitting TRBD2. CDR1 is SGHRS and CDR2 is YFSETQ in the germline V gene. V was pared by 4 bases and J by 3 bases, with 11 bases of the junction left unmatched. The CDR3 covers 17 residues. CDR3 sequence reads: CASSPGLARGRTDTQYF. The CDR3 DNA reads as TGCGCCAGCAGCCCGGGACTAGCGAGGGGGAGGACAGATACGCAGTATTTT.

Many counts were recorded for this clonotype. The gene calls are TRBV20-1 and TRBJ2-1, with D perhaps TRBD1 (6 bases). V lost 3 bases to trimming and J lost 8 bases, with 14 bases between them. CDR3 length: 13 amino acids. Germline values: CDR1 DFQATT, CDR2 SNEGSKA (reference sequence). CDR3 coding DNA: TGCAGTGCTAGTACAGGGTTGGGGGATGAGCAGTTCTTC. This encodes CSASTGLGDEQFF.

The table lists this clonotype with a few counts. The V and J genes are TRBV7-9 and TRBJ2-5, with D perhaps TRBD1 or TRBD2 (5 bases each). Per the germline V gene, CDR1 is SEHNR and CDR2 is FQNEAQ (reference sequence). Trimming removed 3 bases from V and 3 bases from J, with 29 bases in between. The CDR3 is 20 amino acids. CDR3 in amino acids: CASSFRVVGDVAGNEETQYF. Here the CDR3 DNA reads TGTGCCAGCAGCTTCCGAGTGGTGGGGGATGTCGCGGGTAATGAAGAGACCCAGTACTTC.

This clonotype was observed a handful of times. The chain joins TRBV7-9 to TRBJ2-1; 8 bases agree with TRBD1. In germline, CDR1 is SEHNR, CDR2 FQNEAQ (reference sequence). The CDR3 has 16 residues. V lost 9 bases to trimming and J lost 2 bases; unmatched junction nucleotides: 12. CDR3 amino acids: CASSATNRGAYNEQFF. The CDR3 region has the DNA TGTGCCAGTAGTGCTACTAACAGGGGGGCCTACAATGAGCAGTTCTTC.

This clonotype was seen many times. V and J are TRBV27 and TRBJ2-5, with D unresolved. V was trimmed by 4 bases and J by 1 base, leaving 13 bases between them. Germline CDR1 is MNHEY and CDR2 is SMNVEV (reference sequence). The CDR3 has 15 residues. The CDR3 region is CASSYSSGAQETQYF. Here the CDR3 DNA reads TGTGCCAGCAGTTATTCCAGTGGTGCCCAAGAGACCCAGTACTTC.

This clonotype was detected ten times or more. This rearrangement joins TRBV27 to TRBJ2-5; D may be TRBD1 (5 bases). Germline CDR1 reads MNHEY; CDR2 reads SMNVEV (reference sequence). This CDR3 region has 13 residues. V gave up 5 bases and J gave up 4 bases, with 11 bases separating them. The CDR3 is CASSPGIPETQYF. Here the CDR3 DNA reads TGTGCCAGCAGTCCAGGGATTCCAGAGACCCAGTACTTC.

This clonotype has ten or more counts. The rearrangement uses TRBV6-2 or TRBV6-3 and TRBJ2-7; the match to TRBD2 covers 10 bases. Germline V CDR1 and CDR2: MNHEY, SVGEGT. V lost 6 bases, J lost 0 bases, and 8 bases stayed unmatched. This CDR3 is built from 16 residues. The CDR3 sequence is CASRGRGLADSYEQYF. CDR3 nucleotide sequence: TGTGCCAGCAGGGGAAGAGGACTAGCGGACTCCTACGAGCAGTACTTC.